This TCR beta chain was found in a study of human T cells and chemical hapten exposure. What the library attached to individual cDNA molecules were unique molecular identifiers. Using its own MiXCR run on the RACE reads, TCRdb lists one record per CDR3 protein. The sample consists of some 180,000 distinct CDR3 sequences, around 23% of them appearing once. The germline V and J ends were trimmed by 1 base and 1 base, with 15 bases remaining between them. The germline gives CDR1 LGHNA, CDR2 YNFKEQ. This CDR3 contains 17 residues. Indicated time point: patch test 3, about 24 weeks after DPC sensitization. The sample's treatment: therapeutic diphenylcyclopropenone sensitization with weekly scalp DPC. Extraction yielded total RNA from whole blood (unfractionated).

Source: whole blood, taken in connection with sensitization to the hapten diphenylcyclopropenone (DPC). The source of this sequence is a woman aged 40 to 50 with alopecia areata. Some clones in this sample may be carry-over from other donors' samples. The V call is TRBV4-2, the J call TRBJ2-3, with D possibly TRBD2 on 7 matching bases. CDR3 sequence reads: CASSQVWWGGRTDTQYF. DNA for the CDR3: TGTGCCAGCAGCCAAGTTTGGTGGGGGGGGCGCACAGATACGCAGTATTTT.